One sample yielded the 21 T cell receptor beta chains listed below, sequenced in a study of vaccination and CD4 T cells after COVID-19 (dated 2022 in TCRdb). No cognate antigen is known for these TCRs. Library prep was done by PCR. Instrument on record: Illumina iSeq 100. TCR sequencing of DNA from cultured CD4+ T cells used the Oncomine TCR Beta short-read assay at the Johns Hopkins FTIC core. TCRdb passed the public sequencing reads through fastp at Q25 and MiXCR, retaining productive beta sequences. All rows with the same CDR3 protein become a single entry with the most common DNA and genes. Recorded for this sample are some 10,000 distinct CDR3 sequences; 60% to 75% of them occurred a single time. Clones ranked in the top ten supply roughly 35% of the sample. The treatment or condition label corresponds to: roughly nine-day PBMC culture with coronavirus spike peptide pools or control peptides (ViraFEST assay).

The specimen sequenced was CD4+ T cells from blood, cultured in vitro. The receptors here all came from a human donor who had recovered from COVID-19.

The chain links TRBV6-1 to TRBJ2-2, with D possibly being TRBD1 (5 bases). V lost 6 bases, J lost 1 base, and 9 bases lay in between. CDR1 and CDR2 (germline): MNHNS, SASEGT. The CDR3 spans 14 residues. CDR3: CASRTAMNTGELFF. The CDR3 nucleotides read TGTGCCAGCAGGACAGCCATGAACACCGGGGAGCTGTTTTTT.

This clonotype was seen only a few times. The chain links TRBV27 to TRBJ1-2; 11 bases line up with TRBD1. This CDR3 is 15 amino acids long. Trimming took 5 bases from V and 7 from J; bases not matched to a gene: 9. Germline V gene lookup returns CDR1 MNHEY and CDR2 SMNVEV (reference sequence). The CDR3 spells CASSRTLGTGGGYTF. As DNA, the CDR3 is TGTGCCAGCAGTCGAACACTCGGGACAGGGGGTGGCTACACCTTC.

This clonotype was counted once. V and J are TRBV6-4 and TRBJ2-7, with 8 positions matching TRBD2. Germline V CDR1 and CDR2: MRHNA, SNTAGT. V lost 6 bases to trimming and J lost 2 bases; unmatched junction nucleotides: 3. The CDR3 loop spans 13 amino acids. In nucleotides, the CDR3 is TGTGCCAGCAGCCTGACTAGCGCCTACGAGCAGTACTTC. This gives the protein CASSLTSAYEQYF.

This chain's CDR3 is CASSESKIRDTEAFF. The DNA of the CDR3 is TGCGCCAGCAGTGAGTCGAAGATACGGGACACTGAAGCTTTCTTT. The rearrangement joins TRBV10-1 to TRBJ1-1, with D uncertain. Trimming pared 0 bases from V and 3 bases from J, leaving 11 bases between. The CDR3 is 15 residues long. Per germline, CDR1 WNHNN and CDR2 SYGVQD (reference sequence).

The chain links TRBV6-2 or TRBV6-3 to TRBJ2-7; D gene unclear. V was trimmed by 3 bases and J by 7 bases, leaving 16 bases between them. CDR1 and CDR2 (germline): MNHEY, SVGEGT. The CDR3 runs 14 residues. CDR3: CASSYFSNLGEQYF. The CDR3 nucleotides are TGTGCCAGCAGTTATTTTTCAAACCTCGGGGAGCAGTACTTC.

This rearrangement joins TRBV30 to TRBJ2-2; weak D call: TRBD2 (6 bases). The germline V gene has CDR1 GTSNPN and CDR2 SVGIG (reference sequence). The CDR3 runs to 11 residues. Between the trimmed V and J ends, which lost 7 bases and 8 bases, there was a span of 11 bases. The CDR3 bases are TGTGCCTCTCGGGGGAGGGGGGAGCTGTTTTTT. Translation gives CASRGRGELFF.

This chain uses TRBV23-1 with TRBJ2-7; a weak D match, TRBD1 (6 bases). TRBV23-1 is known as an ORF, though its function is uncertain. The length of the CDR3 is 14 residues. The V end lost 3 bases, the J end lost 3 bases, and 12 bases lay between the germline ends. The CDR3 DNA reads TGCGCCAGCAGTCATCAGGGGCAAATCTACGAGCAGTACTTC. Translation gives CASSHQGQIYEQYF.

This clonotype was picked up one time. The J gene is TRBJ2-1, the V gene TRBV11-2, with D tentatively TRBD1 (5 bases). Germline CDR1 and CDR2: SGHAT and FQNNGV. V was cut by 1 base and J by 4 bases, with 14 bases left in between. The CDR3 covers 16 residues. The CDR3 bases are TGTGCCAGCAGCTTAGTAGGGCAAGGGGTTTACAATGAGCAGTTCTTC. Amino acid sequence: CASSLVGQGVYNEQFF. The whole variable domain, filled in from reference TRBV11-2 and TRBJ2-1, reads EAGVAQSPRYKIIEKRQSVAFWCNPISGHATLYWYQQILGQGPKLLIQFQNNGVVDDSQLPKDRFSAERLKGVDSTLKIQPAKLEDSAVYLCASSLVGQGVYNEQFFGPGTRLTVL.

The CDR3 loop is CASSQDSGANSYEQYF. The CDR3 region has the DNA TGTGCCAGCAGCCAAGATAGTGGGGCTAACTCCTACGAGCAGTACTTC. The rearrangement joins TRBV14 to TRBJ2-7, with D maybe TRBD1 (5 bases). Germline-derived CDR1 and CDR2 are SGHDN and FVKESK. The CDR3 loop spans 16 amino acids. Deletions cut 0 bases from V and 0 bases from J, with 12 bases between.

This clonotype was observed a few times. The J gene is TRBJ1-2, the V gene TRBV7-2, with D maybe TRBD1 (6 bases). The ends were cut back, 1 base at V and 6 bases at J, with 12 bases in the middle. The CDR3 sequence is 14 residues long. Germline V gene sequence: CDR1 SGHTA, CDR2 FQGNSA. The CDR3 protein is CASSLEGQSNGYTF. The CDR3 bases are TGTGCCAGCAGCTTAGAAGGACAGAGTAATGGCTACACCTTC. Based on the CDR3 plus reference TRBV7-2 and TRBJ1-2, the full variable domain is GAGVSQSPSNKVTEKGKDVELRCDPISGHTALYWYRQSLGQGLEFLIYFQGNSAPDKSGLPSDRFSAERTGGSVSTLTIQRTQQEDSAVYLCASSLEGQSNGYTFGSGTRLTVV.

The gene calls are TRBV6-1 and TRBJ1-1; 10 nucleotides line up with TRBD1. The length of the CDR3 is 15 residues. Losses at the gene ends were 2 bases for V and 4 bases for J; bases not matched to a gene: 4. CDR1 is MNHNS and CDR2 is SASEGT in the germline V gene. The CDR3 sequence: CASSEMGQGTTEAFF. Written as DNA, the CDR3 is TGTGCCAGCAGTGAAATGGGACAGGGGACCACTGAAGCTTTCTTT.

The V call is TRBV20-1, the J call TRBJ2-2, with D perhaps matching TRBD2 (6 bases). CDR1 is DFQATT and CDR2 is SNEGSKA in the germline V gene (reference sequence). This CDR3 spans 16 amino acids. The V and J ends lost 4 bases and 6 bases respectively, with 21 bases between them. The CDR3 nucleotides read TGCAGTGCTACCACTAGGACTATGGGCTTGTCCGGGGAGCTGTTTTTT. Protein: CSATTRTMGLSGELFF.

The chain is built from TRBV20-1 and TRBJ2-3, with TRBD2 matching over 7 bases. The V and J ends lost 5 bases and 0 bases, in that order; junction bases with no gene match: 8. Germline V gene lookup returns CDR1 DFQATT and CDR2 SNEGSKA (reference sequence). The CDR3 has 15 amino acids. Written as DNA, the CDR3 is TGCAGTGCTGAGGCCCTAGCGGCTAGCACAGATACGCAGTATTTT. This gives the protein CSAEALAASTDTQYF.

With regard to this clonotype: An end of the junction does not agree with germline; a read error may underlie this. This chain joins TRBV6-1 and TRBJ1-2; the D gene is possibly TRBD1 (6 bases). Germline V lookup: CDR1 MNHNS, CDR2 SASEGT. The CDR3 loop spans 13 amino acids. CDR3 coding DNA: TGTGCCATCAGTGAGGGGGGCGCCTATGGCTACACCTTC. Protein product: CAISEGGAYGYTF.

This clonotype is medium-sized. The rearrangement uses TRBV6-5 and TRBJ1-5; no definite D call. Germline V CDR1 and CDR2: MNHEY, SVGAGI. The CDR3 runs to 15 residues. Trimming took off 0 bases at V and 5 bases at J, with 11 bases between the two ends. The DNA of the CDR3 is TGTGCCAGCAGTTACTCGAACGGGTTGGATCAGCCCCAGCATTTT. It codes for CASSYSNGLDQPQHF.

The chain recombines TRBV12-3 or TRBV12-4 with TRBJ1-1, with 8 bases identical to TRBD1. V lost 7 bases to trimming and J lost 7 bases; unmatched junction nucleotides: 14. The CDR3 extends over 15 amino acids. CDR3 in DNA: TGTGCCAGCAAAGGACTCAGGGGGCGCCGGGATGAAGCTTTCTTT. Translated: CASKGLRGRRDEAFF.

The gene calls are TRBV7-2 and TRBJ1-2, with TRBD1 as a possible D gene (5 bases). Per germline, CDR1 SGHTA and CDR2 FQGNSA. V shed 2 bases and J shed 5 bases, with 15 bases lying between them. This CDR3 contains 15 residues. CDR3 residues: CASSLPGGGRYGYTF. In nucleotides, the CDR3 is TGTGCCAGCAGCTTACCTGGGGGGGGGAGATATGGCTACACCTTC.

This sequence joins TRBV20-1 and TRBJ2-7, with TRBD2 identical over 8 bases. Germline V gene data show CDR1 as DFQATT and CDR2 as SNEGSKA (reference sequence). The CDR3 extends over 13 amino acids. With 5 bases clipped from V and 3 bases from J, the junction kept 6 bases outside the gene matches. The CDR3 here is CSAQGLADYEQYF. The CDR3 DNA reads TGCAGTGCTCAAGGACTAGCCGACTACGAGCAGTACTTC.

In its sample, this clonotype was seen once. This chain connects TRBV29-1 to TRBJ2-5, with TRBD1 matching 7 bases. CDR1 is SQVTM, CDR2 ANQGSEA, per germline. There are 13 residues in the CDR3. Trimming cost V 4 bases and J 2 bases; bases outside gene matches: 4. The CDR3 DNA follows: TGCAGCGTTGGACAGGGACAGCAAGAGACCCAGTACTTC. Translating it yields CSVGQGQQETQYF.

The genes are TRBV6-2 or TRBV6-3 and TRBJ2-7; D is ambiguous. V lost 10 bases and J 0 bases, leaving 13 bases between the germline ends. This CDR3 contains 13 residues. Looked up from germline, CDR1 is MNHEY and CDR2 is SVGEGT. The CDR3 protein is CAIQDGDSYEQYF. The CDR3 coding sequence is TGTGCCATCCAGGACGGAGACTCCTACGAGCAGTACTTC.

The chain has TRBV6-1 and TRBJ1-5; D is ambiguous. Germline CDR1 MNHNS, CDR2 SASEGT. Trimming took off 7 bases at V and 0 bases at J, with 13 bases between the two ends. The CDR3 extends over 15 amino acids. The CDR3 loop is CASTLLGNSNQPQHF. Written as DNA, the CDR3 is TGTGCCAGCACTCTGCTGGGGAATAGCAATCAGCCCCAGCATTTT.